This entry is about one T cell receptor (beta chain). The record originates from a study of blood T cell repertoires in COVID-19. Study-level background: The analysed material was cDNA or gDNA that came from T cells, B-cell-depleted T cells, or PBMCs.

Trimming removed 3 bases from V and 2 bases from J; junction bases left unmatched: 9. The CDR3 covers 16 residues. CDR1 DFQATT and CDR2 SNEGSKA come from the germline V gene (reference sequence). Adults between roughly 18 and 89 years of age took part from fewer than 30 US areas. Sequencing used immunoSEQ multiplex PCR; TCRdb keeps in-frame clones, though not all of them. The sample has more than 110,000 clones; roughly 88% are singletons. The sequencing input was PBMCs or T cells enriched from blood (not recorded which). The receptor was isolated from a man in his fifties or sixties who had recovered from COVID-19. V is TRBV20-1 and J is TRBJ1-4; 7 bases fit TRBD1. The CDR3 sequence: CSASVQGWKTNEKLFF. CDR3 coding DNA: TGCAGTGCTAGTGTACAGGGGTGGAAGACTAATGAAAAACTGTTTTTT.